This entry lists 13 T cell receptor delta chains sequenced from one sample in a study of DNA immune sequencing with unique molecular identifiers. All 8 TRDV and 4 TRDJ genes were targeted in 32-plex amplification of genomic DNA. A 12-nucleotide UMI was added during approximately 3 barcoding PCR cycles before adapter PCR. TCRdb re-called clones from the multiplex PCR reads via CATT. There are about 1,500 delta-chain clones in the sample; around 11% occur only once, and approximately 50% lies in the top ten. The sequencing input was gamma-delta T cells enriched from blood buffy coat, or unenriched PBMCs (not recorded which). All receptors derive from a human donor in good health.

V and J are TRDV2 and TRDJ1; the match to TRDD3 covers 7 bases. The J gene was not available in TCRdb and was assigned here by matching the DNA to germline segments. In germline, CDR1 is GEAIGNYY, CDR2 EKD. The CDR3 is made up of 23 amino acids. V dropped 0 bases and J dropped 0; count of bases not matched to a gene: 27. CDR3: CACDTIVSGGNWGPDLYTDKLIF. CDR3 nucleotides: TGTGCCTGTGACACCATCGTATCGGGGGGGAACTGGGGACCTGACTTGTACACCGATAAACTCATCTTT.

This clone was counted between two and nine times. This likely traces to a read error, being one base from a far larger clone. Distinct nucleotide sequences in the sample also encode this CDR3. The chain couples TRDV2 to TRDJ1; 9 positions agree with TRDD3. J gave up 0 bases and V 4 bases, and 11 bases lay outside the gene matches. Germline-derived CDR1 and CDR2 are GEAIGNYY and EKD. This CDR3 contains 17 residues. The CDR3 sequence is CACDTVRGYGNTDKLIF. The CDR3 DNA follows: TGTGCCTGTGATACCGTGCGGGGATACGGTAACACCGATAAACTCATCTTT.

Comment on this clone: A read error likely explains this, since a far larger clone differs by one base. V is TRDV2 and J is TRDJ1; the D gene is possibly TRDD3 (5 bases). The germline gives CDR1 GEAIGNYY, CDR2 EKD. The CDR3 covers 18 residues. Between the trimmed V and J ends, which lost 0 bases and 3 bases, there was a span of 22 bases. CDR3 DNA: TGTGCCTGTGACACCGTAGGAGGTGGGGTTATCCGATCCGATAAACTCATCTTT. It is translated as CACDTVGGGVIRSDKLIF.

This sequence joins TRDV1 and TRDJ1; unclear D gene. With 0 bases removed from V and 3 bases from J, the gap between germline ends came to 5 bases. The CDR3 length is 13 residues. Per the germline V gene, CDR1 is TSWWSYY and CDR2 is QGS. The CDR3 spells CALGELWADKLIF. CDR3 DNA sequence: TGTGCTCTTGGGGAACTTTGGGCCGATAAACTCATCTTT.

By share, this clone counts as medium-sized. In the same sample, other DNA sequences code for this CDR3. The chain has TRDV1 and TRDJ1; TRDD2 aligns across 8 bases. Matching the DNA to germline supplied the J gene, which TCRdb does not give. The CDR3 has 21 residues. CDR1 TSWWSYY and CDR2 QGS come from the germline V gene. V lost 4 bases and J lost 10; bases outside the gene matches: 32. CDR3 in DNA: TGTGCTCTTGGGGGCCCAATGGGTCCGGTCTTCCTACGGGTTATGGGGCGCCGACTCATCTTT. This codes for CALGGPMGPVFLRVMGRRLIF.

This clone was found a few times. This sequence may be a read error, since a much larger clone differs from it by one base. CDR3 in DNA: TGTTCCTGTGGTACTGGGGGATACGTTCCTACTTACACCGATAAACTCATCTTT. It encodes CSCGTGGYVPTYTDKLIF. The chain carries TRDV2 and TRDJ1; 13 positions agree with TRDD3. This CDR3 region has 18 residues. The germline V gene has CDR1 GEAIGNYY and CDR2 EKD.

This clone was counted a few times. This clone may be a read error of a much larger clone one base away. V gene TRDV2 combines with J gene TRDJ1; 7 bases align to TRDD3. The CDR3 is 16 amino acids. Looked up from germline, CDR1 is GEAIGNYY and CDR2 is EKD. The CDR3 region is CACDRLGVSSTDKHIF. The CDR3 DNA follows: TGTGCCTGTGACCGGCTGGGGGTTTCATCCACCGATAAACACATCTTT.

This clone was seen many times. The rearrangement uses TRDV3 and TRDJ1, with 12 positions matching TRDD3. This CDR3 has 16 residues. Losses at the gene ends were 4 bases for V and 5 bases for J; bases not matched to a gene: 14. Germline lookup yields CDR1 TVYSNPD and CDR2 GDNSRS (reference sequence). This CDR3 is CASRRPSGGYADKLIF. DNA of the CDR3: TGTGCCTCTCGGCGGCCTTCTGGGGGATACGCGGATAAACTCATCTTT.

About this clone itself: A far larger clone is off by one base, so a read error is likely. Within the sample, other DNA sequences also encode this same CDR3. The CDR3 spells CACDTLGDGKYTDKLIF. The CDR3 DNA reads as TGTGCCTGTGACACTCTGGGGGATGGAAAATACACCGATAAACTCATCTTT. The genes are TRDV2 and TRDJ1, with 9 bases lining up with TRDD3. CDR3 length: 17 amino acids. In germline, CDR1 is GEAIGNYY, CDR2 EKD. V lost 1 base to trimming and J lost 0 bases; unmatched junction nucleotides: 8.

In regard to this clone: A far larger clone is just one base off, so this is likely a read error. Other nucleotide sequences from this sample produce the same CDR3. The V call is TRDV2, the J call TRDJ3, with D perhaps matching TRDD1 (5 bases). CDR1 and CDR2 from the germline V gene are GEAIGNYY and EKD. The CDR3 totals 18 residues. V gave up 2 bases and J gave up 0 bases, with 13 bases separating them. CDR3 region: CACDKILGSSWDTRQMFF. DNA for the CDR3: TGTGCCTGTGACAAAATACTTGGGAGCTCCTGGGACACCCGACAGATGTTTTTC.

Comments on this clone: A far larger clone is one base from this, pointing to a likely read error. This chain connects TRDV2 to TRDJ1, with 8 bases fitting TRDD3. This CDR3 contains 18 residues. CDR1 and CDR2 from the germline V gene are GEAIGNYY and EKD. J gave up 1 base and V 3 bases, and 15 bases lay outside the gene matches. The CDR3 region is CACDLLRDTLLTTDKLIF. The CDR3, as DNA: TGTGCCTGTGACCTTCTGCGGGATACGCTTCTTACCACCGATAAACTCATCTTT.

There are many counts of this clone. The chain recombines TRDV1 with TRDJ1; 12 positions agree with TRDD3. Here the J gene came from matching the DNA to germline, since TCRdb omits it. CDR1 is TSWWSYY, CDR2 QGS, per germline. With V trimmed by 1 base and J by 7 bases, 31 bases remained unmatched. The CDR3 runs 24 residues. Written as DNA, the CDR3 is TGTGCTCTTGGGGAACAAACGGCCCCTACGTTGGAGTACTGGGGGATACCTCAGCGGGTTAAACTCATCTTT. Translation gives CALGEQTAPTLEYWGIPQRVKLIF.

A few counts support this clone. The protein held in TCRdb is that of a much larger clone and does not match this DNA's translation at residue 8, likely because of a read error; the protein shown is translated from the DNA. The V gene is TRDV2, the J gene TRDJ1, with 8 bases that match TRDD3. The junction had 17 bases not matched to a gene; V was cut back by 0 bases and J by 0 bases. The CDR3 runs to 20 residues. Germline values: CDR1 GEAIGNYY, CDR2 EKD. Written as DNA, the CDR3 is TGTGCCTGTGACACCCTGAGGTTTTCTGGGGGACACGAGTACACCGATAAACTCATCTTT. It is translated as CACDTLRFSGGHEYTDKLIF.